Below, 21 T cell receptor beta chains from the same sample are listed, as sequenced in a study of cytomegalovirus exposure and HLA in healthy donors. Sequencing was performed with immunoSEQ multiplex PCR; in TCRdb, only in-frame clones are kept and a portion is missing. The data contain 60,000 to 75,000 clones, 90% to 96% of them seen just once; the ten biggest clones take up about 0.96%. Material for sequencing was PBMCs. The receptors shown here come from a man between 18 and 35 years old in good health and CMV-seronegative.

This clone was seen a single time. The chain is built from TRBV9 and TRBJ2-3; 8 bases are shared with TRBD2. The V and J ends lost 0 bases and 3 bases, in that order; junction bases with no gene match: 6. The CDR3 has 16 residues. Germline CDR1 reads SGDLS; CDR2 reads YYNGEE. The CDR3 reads CASSVDGAGGTDTQYF. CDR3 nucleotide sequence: TGTGCCAGCAGCGTAGACGGGGCGGGAGGTACAGATACGCAGTATTTT.

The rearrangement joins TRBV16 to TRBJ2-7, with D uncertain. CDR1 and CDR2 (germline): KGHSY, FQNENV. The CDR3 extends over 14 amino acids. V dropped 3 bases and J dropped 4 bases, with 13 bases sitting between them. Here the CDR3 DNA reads TGTGCCAGCAGCCAGACTCCCTCGATTTACGAGCAGTACTTC. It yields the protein CASSQTPSIYEQYF. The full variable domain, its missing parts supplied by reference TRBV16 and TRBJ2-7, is GEEVAQTPKHLVRGEGQKAKLYCAPIKGHSYVFWYQQVLKNEFKFLISFQNENVFDETGMPKERFSAKCLPNSPCSLEIQATKLEDSAVYFCASSQTPSIYEQYFGPGTRLTVT.

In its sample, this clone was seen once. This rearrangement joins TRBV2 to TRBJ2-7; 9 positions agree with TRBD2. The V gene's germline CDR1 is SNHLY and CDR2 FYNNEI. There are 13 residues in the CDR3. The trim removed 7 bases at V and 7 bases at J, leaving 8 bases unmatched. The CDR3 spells CASNIGLAREQYF. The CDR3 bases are TGTGCCAGCAACATCGGACTAGCGAGGGAGCAGTACTTC.

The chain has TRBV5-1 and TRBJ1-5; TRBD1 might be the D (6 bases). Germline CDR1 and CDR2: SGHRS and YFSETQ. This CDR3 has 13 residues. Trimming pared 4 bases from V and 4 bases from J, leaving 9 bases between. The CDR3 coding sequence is TGCGCCAGCAGCCGTGACAGGAATCAGCCCCAGCATTTT. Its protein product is CASSRDRNQPQHF. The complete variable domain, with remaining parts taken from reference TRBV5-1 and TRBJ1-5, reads KAGVTQTPRYLIKTRGQQVTLSCSPISGHRSVSWYQQTPGQGLQFLFEYFSETQRNKGNFPGRFSGRQFSNSRSEMNVSTLELGDSALYLCASSRDRNQPQHFGDGTRLSIL.

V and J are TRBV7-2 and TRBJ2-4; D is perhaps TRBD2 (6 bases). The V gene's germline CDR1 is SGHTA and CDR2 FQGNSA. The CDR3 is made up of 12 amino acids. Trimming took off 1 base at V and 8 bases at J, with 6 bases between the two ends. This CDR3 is CASSLGGDIQYF. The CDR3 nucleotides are TGTGCCAGCAGCTTAGGGGGGGACATTCAGTACTTC.

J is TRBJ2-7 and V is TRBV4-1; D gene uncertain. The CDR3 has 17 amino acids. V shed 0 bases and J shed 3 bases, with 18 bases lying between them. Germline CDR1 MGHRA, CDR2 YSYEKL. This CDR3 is CASSQELALNLVYEQYF. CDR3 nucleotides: TGCGCCAGCAGCCAAGAACTGGCCCTAAACCTAGTCTACGAGCAGTACTTC.

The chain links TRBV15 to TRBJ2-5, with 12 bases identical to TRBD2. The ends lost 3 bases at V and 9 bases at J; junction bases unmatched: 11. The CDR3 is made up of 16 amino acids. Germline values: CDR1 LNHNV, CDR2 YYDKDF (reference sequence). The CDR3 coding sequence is TGTGCCACCAGCAGGGGGACTAGCGGGTCAGGGGAGGCCCAGTACTTC. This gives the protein CATSRGTSGSGEAQYF.

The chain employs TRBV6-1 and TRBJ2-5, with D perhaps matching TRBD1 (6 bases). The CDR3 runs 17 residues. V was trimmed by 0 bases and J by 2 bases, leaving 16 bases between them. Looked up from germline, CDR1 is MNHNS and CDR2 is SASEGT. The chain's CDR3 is CASSEAPAGALQETQYF. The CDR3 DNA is TGTGCCAGCAGTGAAGCCCCGGCAGGGGCTTTGCAAGAGACCCAGTACTTC.

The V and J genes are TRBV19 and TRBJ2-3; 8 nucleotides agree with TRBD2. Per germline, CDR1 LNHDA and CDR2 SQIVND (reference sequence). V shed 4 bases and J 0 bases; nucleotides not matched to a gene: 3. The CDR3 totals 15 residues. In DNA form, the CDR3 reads TGTGCCAGTAGTACAGCGGGAGCTAGCACAGATACGCAGTATTTT. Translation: CASSTAGASTDTQYF.

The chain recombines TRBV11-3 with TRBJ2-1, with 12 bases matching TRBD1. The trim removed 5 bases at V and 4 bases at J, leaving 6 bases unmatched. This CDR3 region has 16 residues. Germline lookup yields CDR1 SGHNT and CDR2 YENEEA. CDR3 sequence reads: CASSVRDRGPYNEQFF. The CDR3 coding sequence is TGTGCCAGCAGCGTCCGGGACAGGGGGCCTTACAATGAGCAGTTCTTC.

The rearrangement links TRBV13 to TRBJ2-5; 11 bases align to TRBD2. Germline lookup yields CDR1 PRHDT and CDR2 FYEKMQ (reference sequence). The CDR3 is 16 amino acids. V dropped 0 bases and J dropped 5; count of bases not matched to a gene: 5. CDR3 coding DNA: TGTGCCAGCAGCTTAGGCCTAGCGGGAGGACTCGAGACCCAGTACTTC. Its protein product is CASSLGLAGGLETQYF.

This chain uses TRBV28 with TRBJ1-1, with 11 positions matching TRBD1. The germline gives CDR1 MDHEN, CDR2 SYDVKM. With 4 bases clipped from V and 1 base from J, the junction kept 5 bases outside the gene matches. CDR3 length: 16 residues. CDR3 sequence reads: CASSSTGTGGNTEAFF. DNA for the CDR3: TGTGCCAGCAGTTCGACCGGGACAGGGGGGAACACTGAAGCTTTCTTT.

CDR3 residues: CASSSPGTSGTANTGELFF. DNA of the CDR3: TGTGCCAGCAGCTCACCCGGGACTAGCGGGACGGCGAACACCGGGGAGCTGTTTTTT. The V gene is TRBV9, the J gene TRBJ2-2, with 13 nucleotides matching TRBD2. V lost 4 bases and J lost 0; bases outside the gene matches: 9. The CDR3 covers 19 residues. Germline V gives CDR1 SGDLS, CDR2 YYNGEE.

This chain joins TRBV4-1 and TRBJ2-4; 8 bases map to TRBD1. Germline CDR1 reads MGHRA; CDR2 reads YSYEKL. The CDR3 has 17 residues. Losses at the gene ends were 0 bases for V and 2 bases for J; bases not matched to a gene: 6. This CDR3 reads CASSQDERTGTKNIQYF. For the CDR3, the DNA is TGCGCCAGCAGCCAAGATGAGCGGACAGGGACCAAAAACATTCAGTACTTC.

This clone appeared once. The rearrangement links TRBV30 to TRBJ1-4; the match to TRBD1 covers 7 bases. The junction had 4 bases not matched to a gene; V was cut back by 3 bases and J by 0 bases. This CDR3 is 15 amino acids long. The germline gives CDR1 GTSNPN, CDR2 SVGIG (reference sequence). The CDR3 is CAWRQGYATNEKLFF. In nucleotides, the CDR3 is TGTGCCTGGAGACAGGGGTATGCAACTAATGAAAAACTGTTTTTT.

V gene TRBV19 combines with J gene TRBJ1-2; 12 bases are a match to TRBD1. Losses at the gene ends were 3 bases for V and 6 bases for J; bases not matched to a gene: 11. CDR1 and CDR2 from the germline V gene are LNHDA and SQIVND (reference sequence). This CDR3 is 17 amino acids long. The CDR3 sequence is CASSIGTGGAGLDGYTF. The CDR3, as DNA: TGTGCCAGTAGTATCGGGACAGGGGGCGCCGGATTGGATGGCTACACCTTC.

The CDR3 region is CASSYAGAGVLDTQYF. CDR3 nucleotides: TGTGCCAGCAGTTACGCCGGAGCGGGAGTCCTAGATACGCAGTATTTT. This chain connects TRBV6-6 to TRBJ2-3; 8 nucleotides agree with TRBD2. Unmatched junction bases numbered 9, after V lost 2 bases and J lost 5 bases. This CDR3 contains 16 residues. Germline V gene lookup returns CDR1 MNHNY and CDR2 SVGAGI (reference sequence).

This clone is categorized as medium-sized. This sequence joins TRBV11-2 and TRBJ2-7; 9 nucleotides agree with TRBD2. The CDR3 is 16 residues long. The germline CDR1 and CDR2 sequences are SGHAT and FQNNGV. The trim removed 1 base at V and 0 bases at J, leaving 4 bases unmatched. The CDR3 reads CASSLALAGSSYEQYF. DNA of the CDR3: TGTGCCAGCAGCTTAGCCCTAGCGGGGAGCTCCTACGAGCAGTACTTC.

Here the CDR3 reads CASRVKRTATYNEQFF. CDR3 DNA sequence: TGTGCCAGCAGAGTGAAGCGGACAGCAACCTACAATGAGCAGTTCTTC. The chain employs TRBV7-8 and TRBJ2-1, with D possibly matching TRBD1 (6 bases). The CDR3 contains 16 residues. V shed 6 bases and J shed 2 bases, with 17 bases lying between them. Germline-derived CDR1 and CDR2 are SGHVS and FQNEAQ.

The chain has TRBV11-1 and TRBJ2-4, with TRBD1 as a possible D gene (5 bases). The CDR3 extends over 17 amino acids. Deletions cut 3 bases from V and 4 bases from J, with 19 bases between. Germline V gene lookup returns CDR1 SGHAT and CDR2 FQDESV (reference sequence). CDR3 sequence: CASSFSPDTRPKNIQYF. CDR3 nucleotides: TGTGCCAGCAGCTTTAGCCCGGACACACGACCGAAAAACATTCAGTACTTC.

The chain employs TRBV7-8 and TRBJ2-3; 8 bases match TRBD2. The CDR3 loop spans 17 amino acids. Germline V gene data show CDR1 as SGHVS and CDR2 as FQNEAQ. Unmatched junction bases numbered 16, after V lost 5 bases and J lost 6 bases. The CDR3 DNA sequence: TGTGCCAGCAGCCCGATGCCTGGTAGCGGGGAAATGGATACGCAGTATTTT. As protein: CASSPMPGSGEMDTQYF.